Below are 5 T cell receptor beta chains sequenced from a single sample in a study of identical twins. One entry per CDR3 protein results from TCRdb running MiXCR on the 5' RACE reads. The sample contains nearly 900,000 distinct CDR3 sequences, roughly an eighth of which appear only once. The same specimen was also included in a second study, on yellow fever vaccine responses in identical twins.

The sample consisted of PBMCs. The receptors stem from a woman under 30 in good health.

The CDR3 sequence: CASSLRSSPKQFF. The CDR3 DNA sequence: TGTGCCAGCAGCTTGAGGTCTAGCCCAAAGCAGTTCTTC. This chain links TRBV5-8 with TRBJ2-1, with D maybe TRBD2 (5 bases). The V gene lost 1 base and the J gene lost 11 bases, with 13 bases spanning the gap. The CDR3 sequence is 13 residues long. Germline CDR1 is SGHTS and CDR2 is YDEGEE.

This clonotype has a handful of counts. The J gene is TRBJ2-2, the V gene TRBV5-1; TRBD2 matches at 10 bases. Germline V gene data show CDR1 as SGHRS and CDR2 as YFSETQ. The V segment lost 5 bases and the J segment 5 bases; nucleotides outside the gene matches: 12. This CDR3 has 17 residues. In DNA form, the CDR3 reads TGCGCCAGCAGGCAAACGGGGCTAGCGGGAGAAACCGGGGAGCTGTTTTTT. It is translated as CASRQTGLAGETGELFF.

DNA for the CDR3: TGTGCCAGCTCGCTTCGGGAAGTCTACAATGAGCAGTTCTTC. It yields the protein CASSLREVYNEQFF. The chain has TRBV18 and TRBJ2-1; weak D call: TRBD2 (5 bases). Trimming took off 6 bases at V and 3 bases at J, with 12 bases between the two ends. Germline V gene lookup returns CDR1 KGHSH and CDR2 LQKENI. The CDR3 spans 14 residues.

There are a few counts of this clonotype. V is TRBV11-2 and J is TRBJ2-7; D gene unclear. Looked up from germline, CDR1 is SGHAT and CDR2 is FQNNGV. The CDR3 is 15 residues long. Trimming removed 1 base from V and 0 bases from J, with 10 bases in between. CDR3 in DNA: TGTGCCAGCAGCTTAGTACGCGGTTTCTCCTACGAGCAGTACTTC. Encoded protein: CASSLVRGFSYEQYF.

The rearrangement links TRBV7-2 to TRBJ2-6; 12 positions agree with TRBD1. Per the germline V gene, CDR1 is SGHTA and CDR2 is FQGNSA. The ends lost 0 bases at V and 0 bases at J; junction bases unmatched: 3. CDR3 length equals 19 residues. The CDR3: CASSLAGTGGTSGANVLTF. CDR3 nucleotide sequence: TGTGCCAGCAGCTTAGCCGGGACAGGGGGCACCTCTGGGGCCAACGTCCTGACTTTC.